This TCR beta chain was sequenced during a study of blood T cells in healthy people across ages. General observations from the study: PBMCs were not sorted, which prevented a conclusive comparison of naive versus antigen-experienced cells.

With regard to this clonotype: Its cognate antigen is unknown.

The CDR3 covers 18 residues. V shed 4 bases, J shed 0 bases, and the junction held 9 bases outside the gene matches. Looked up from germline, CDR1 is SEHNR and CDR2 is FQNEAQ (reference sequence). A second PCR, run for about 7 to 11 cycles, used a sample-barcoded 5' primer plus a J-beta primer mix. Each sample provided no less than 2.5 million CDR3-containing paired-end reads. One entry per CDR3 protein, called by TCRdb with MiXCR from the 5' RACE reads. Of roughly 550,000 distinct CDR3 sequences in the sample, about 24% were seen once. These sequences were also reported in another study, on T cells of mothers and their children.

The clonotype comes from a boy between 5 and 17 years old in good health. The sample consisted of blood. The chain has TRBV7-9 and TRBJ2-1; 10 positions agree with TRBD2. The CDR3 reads CASSSGLAKLSSYNEQFF. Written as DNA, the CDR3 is TGTGCCAGCAGCTCGGGACTAGCGAAACTTAGCTCCTACAATGAGCAGTTCTTC. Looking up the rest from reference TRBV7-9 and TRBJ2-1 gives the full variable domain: DTGVSQNPRHKITKRGQNVTFRCDPISEHNRLYWYRQTLGQGPEFLTYFQNEAQLEKSRLLSDRFSAERPKGSFSTLEIQRTEQGDSAMYLCASSSGLAKLSSYNEQFFGPGTRLTVL.